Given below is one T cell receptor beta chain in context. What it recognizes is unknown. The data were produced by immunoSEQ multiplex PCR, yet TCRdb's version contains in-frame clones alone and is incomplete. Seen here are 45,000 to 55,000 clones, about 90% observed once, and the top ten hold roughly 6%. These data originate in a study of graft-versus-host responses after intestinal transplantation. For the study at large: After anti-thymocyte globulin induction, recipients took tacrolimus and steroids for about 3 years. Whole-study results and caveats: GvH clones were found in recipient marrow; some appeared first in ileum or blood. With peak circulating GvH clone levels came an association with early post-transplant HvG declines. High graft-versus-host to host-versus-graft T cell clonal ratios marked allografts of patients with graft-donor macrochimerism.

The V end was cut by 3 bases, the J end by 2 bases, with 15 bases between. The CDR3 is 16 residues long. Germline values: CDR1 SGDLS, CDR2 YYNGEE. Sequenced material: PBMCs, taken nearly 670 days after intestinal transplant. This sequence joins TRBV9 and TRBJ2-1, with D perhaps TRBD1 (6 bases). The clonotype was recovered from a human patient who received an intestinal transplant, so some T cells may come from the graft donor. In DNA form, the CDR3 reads TGTGCCAGCAGCGCGTGGACCGAGGGGGCCTACAATGAGCAGTTCTTC. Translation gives CASSAWTEGAYNEQFF.